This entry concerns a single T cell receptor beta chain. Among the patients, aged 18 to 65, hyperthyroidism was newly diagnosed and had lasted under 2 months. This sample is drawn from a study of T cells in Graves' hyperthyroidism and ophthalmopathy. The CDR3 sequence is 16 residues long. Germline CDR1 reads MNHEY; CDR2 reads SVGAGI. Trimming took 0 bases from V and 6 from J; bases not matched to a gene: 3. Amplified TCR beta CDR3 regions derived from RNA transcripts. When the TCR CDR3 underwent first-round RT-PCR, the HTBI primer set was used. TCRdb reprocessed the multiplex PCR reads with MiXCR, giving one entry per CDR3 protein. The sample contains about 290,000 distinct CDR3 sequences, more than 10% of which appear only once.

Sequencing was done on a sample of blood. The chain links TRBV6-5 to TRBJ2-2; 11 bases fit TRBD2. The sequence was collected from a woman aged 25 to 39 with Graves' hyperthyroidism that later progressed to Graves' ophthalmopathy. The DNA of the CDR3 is TGTGCCAGCAGTTACTCACTAGCGGGAGCAGCCGGGGAGCTGTTTTTT. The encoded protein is CASSYSLAGAAGELFF.